This TCR beta chain was sequenced for a study of cytomegalovirus exposure and HLA in healthy donors. This clone has only one observation. Healthy people donating bone marrow made up the donors. The study ran its PCR with 60 Vbeta and 13 Jbeta primers. The method was immunoSEQ multiplex PCR; TCRdb's version includes in-frame clones alone and lacks a portion of them. The table lists around 100,000 clones, 60% to 70% of them singletons. Input material: PBMCs. This receptor was taken from a man in his thirties or forties in good health and CMV-seropositive.

In DNA, the CDR3 is TGTGCCAGCAGCTGGGGGGGGGCGTCCTACGAGCAGTACTTC. Protein sequence: CASSWGGASYEQYF. V usage is TRBV5-4 and J usage is TRBJ2-7, with TRBD2 as a possible D gene (7 bases). This CDR3 spans 14 amino acids. The V end lost 3 bases, the J end lost 1 base, and 11 bases lay between the germline ends. Looked up from germline, CDR1 is SGHNT and CDR2 is YYREEE (reference sequence).